These 26 T cell receptor beta chains were sequenced from one sample in a study of OX40 agonist ivuxolimab in advanced cancers. Data came from immunoSEQ multiplex PCR; TCRdb stores just in-frame clones and leaves some out. This sample has around 95,000 clones, with around 90% found just once. The specimen was CD4+ or CD8+ T cells sorted from blood, collected in a trial of the OX40 agonist ivuxolimab. Source of these receptors: an adult with an advanced solid tumor such as melanoma, head and neck, liver or kidney cancer.

The J gene is TRBJ1-1, the V gene TRBV27; 7 bases fit TRBD1. The CDR3 is made up of 18 amino acids. Germline values: CDR1 MNHEY, CDR2 SMNVEV (reference sequence). V trimming: 3 bases; J trimming: 7 bases; junction bases outside the gene matches: 20. The CDR3: CASSFWQGGNLILNEAFF. In nucleotides, the CDR3 is TGTGCCAGCAGTTTCTGGCAGGGGGGCAATTTAATCCTTAATGAAGCTTTCTTT.

The CDR3 DNA sequence: TGTGCCATCCCTTCGACTAGCGGGAGGGATACGCAGTATTTT. This encodes CAIPSTSGRDTQYF. V usage is TRBV10-3 and J usage is TRBJ2-3, with 13 bases fitting TRBD2. This CDR3 comprises 14 residues. From germline, CDR1 is ENHRY and CDR2 SYGVKD. V lost 8 bases to trimming and J lost 6 bases; unmatched junction nucleotides: 5.

The V call is TRBV7-2, the J call TRBJ1-5; D is uncertain. Germline V CDR1 and CDR2: SGHTA, FQGNSA. This CDR3 region has 14 residues. V lost 1 base, J lost 3 bases, and 7 bases lay in between. DNA for the CDR3: TGTGCCAGCAGCTTAGGGACGCCCAATCAGCCCCAGCATTTT. This translates into CASSLGTPNQPQHF.

This chain connects TRBV28 to TRBJ1-1; no reliable D call. The CDR3 loop spans 12 amino acids. Trimming left V 5 bases short and J 5 bases short, with 9 bases between. The germline V gene encodes CDR1 MDHEN and CDR2 SYDVKM. CDR3 nucleotides: TGTGCCAGCAGTGTAGAGAGGACTGAAGCTTTCTTT. Protein product: CASSVERTEAFF.

The J gene is TRBJ2-5, the V gene TRBV2; no clear D gene. Between the trimmed V and J ends, which lost 4 bases and 4 bases, there was a span of 13 bases. Germline CDR1 and CDR2: SNHLY and FYNNEI. The CDR3 has 14 residues. The CDR3 here is CASSVSVPGETQYF. CDR3 DNA sequence: TGTGCCAGCAGTGTTTCGGTCCCCGGAGAGACCCAGTACTTC.

This clone was observed a single time. This chain uses TRBV7-2 with TRBJ2-5; no firm D call. This CDR3 has 16 residues. The germline V gene encodes CDR1 SGHTA and CDR2 FQGNSA. Trimming took off 4 bases at V and 5 bases at J, with 20 bases between the two ends. CDR3: CASSSRASVIRETQYF. The CDR3, as DNA: TGTGCCAGCAGCTCACGGGCCTCCGTAATCCGGGAGACCCAGTACTTC.

V is TRBV5-5 and J is TRBJ2-7, with D uncertain. V was trimmed by 0 bases and J by 1 base, leaving 11 bases between them. The V gene's germline CDR1 is SGHKS and CDR2 YYEKEE (reference sequence). The CDR3 length is 15 residues. The CDR3 nucleotides are TGTGCCAGCAGCTTGGGAGCAGGAACTTCCTACGAGCAGTACTTC. It translates to CASSLGAGTSYEQYF.

This clone was observed a single time. The chain carries TRBV5-6 and TRBJ2-2, with a tentative D call TRBD1 (6 bases). V was cut by 4 bases and J by 1 base, with 14 bases left in between. The CDR3 extends over 16 amino acids. Germline V gene lookup returns CDR1 SGHDT and CDR2 YYEEEE. DNA of the CDR3: TGTGCCAGCAGCCAGAACAGGGACAAGAACACCGGGGAGCTGTTTTTT. It codes for CASSQNRDKNTGELFF. The complete variable domain, with remaining parts taken from reference TRBV5-6 and TRBJ2-2, reads DAGVTQSPTHLIKTRGQQVTLRCSPKSGHDTVSWYQQALGQGPQFIFQYYEEEERQRGNFPDRFSGHQFPNYSSELNVNALLLGDSALYLCASSQNRDKNTGELFFGEGSRLTVL.

The chain uses TRBV28 and TRBJ1-2; D might be TRBD1 (5 bases). This CDR3 contains 14 residues. CDR1 and CDR2 from the germline V gene are MDHEN and SYDVKM. V was pared by 8 bases and J by 3 bases, with 16 bases between. CDR3 region: CASDGITGHYGYTF. CDR3 DNA sequence: TGTGCCAGCGACGGGATAACGGGGCACTATGGCTACACCTTC.

The genes are TRBV27 and TRBJ2-5, with a possible D match to TRBD2 (7 bases). The CDR3 sequence is 16 residues long. Germline CDR1 is MNHEY and CDR2 is SMNVEV (reference sequence). Trimming cost V 3 bases and J 2 bases, with 16 bases left between them. The CDR3 region is CASSLYWGGQQETQYF. The CDR3 nucleotides are TGTGCCAGCAGTTTGTATTGGGGGGGGCAACAAGAGACCCAGTACTTC.

V usage is TRBV30 and J usage is TRBJ1-1, with a weak D call TRBD1 (5 bases). Germline V CDR1 and CDR2: GTSNPN, SVGIG (reference sequence). The CDR3 has 14 residues. The germline V and J ends were trimmed by 0 bases and 4 bases, with 12 bases remaining between them. The CDR3 is CAWSVRGLATEAFF. As DNA, the CDR3 is TGTGCCTGGAGTGTACGGGGCTTAGCCACTGAAGCTTTCTTT.

The chain couples TRBV9 to TRBJ1-1; D gene uncertain. Trimming cost V 1 base and J 7 bases, with 14 bases left between them. CDR1 and CDR2 (germline): SGDLS, YYNGEE. The CDR3 has 14 amino acids. The CDR3 is CASSVIGQAGEAFF. The CDR3 region has the DNA TGTGCCAGCAGCGTAATCGGGCAAGCAGGTGAAGCTTTCTTT.

This clone was seen once. This chain connects TRBV10-3 to TRBJ2-3, with TRBD1 matching over 9 bases. Germline assignment: CDR1 ENHRY and CDR2 SYGVKD. Trimming took 5 bases from V and 2 from J; bases not matched to a gene: 5. The CDR3 runs 15 residues. CDR3 in DNA: TGTGCCATCAGTACCGGGACAGGGTCCACAGATACGCAGTATTTT. Translated: CAISTGTGSTDTQYF.

This chain connects TRBV7-2 to TRBJ2-3, with 8 bases fitting TRBD2. Germline V gene data show CDR1 as SGHTA and CDR2 as FQGNSA. This CDR3 has 16 residues. With 5 bases clipped from V and 0 bases from J, the junction kept 7 bases outside the gene matches. The CDR3 here is CASSLNSGASTDTQYF. The DNA of the CDR3 is TGTGCCAGCAGCCTCAATAGCGGGGCTAGCACAGATACGCAGTATTTT.

The genes are TRBV5-1 and TRBJ2-3; TRBD1 matches at 8 bases. Germline values: CDR1 SGHRS, CDR2 YFSETQ. The CDR3 contains 14 residues. Losses at the gene ends were 4 bases for V and 2 bases for J; bases not matched to a gene: 3. In nucleotides, the CDR3 is TGCGCCAGCAGCGTGACAGGGGCCACAGATACGCAGTATTTT. Translated, it gives CASSVTGATDTQYF.

A word on this clone: Other nucleotide sequences from this sample produce the same CDR3. The chain carries TRBV19 and TRBJ2-7, with 9 bases identical to TRBD1. Germline values: CDR1 LNHDA, CDR2 SQIVND (reference sequence). V lost 4 bases to trimming and J lost 4 bases; unmatched junction nucleotides: 8. The CDR3 length is 15 residues. CDR3 protein: CASSTPGQGKYEQYF. CDR3 nucleotides: TGTGCCAGTAGTACGCCGGGACAGGGAAAGTACGAGCAGTACTTC.

This clone appeared once. The rearrangement uses TRBV6-5 and TRBJ2-1; 7 nucleotides match TRBD2. V was clipped by 2 bases and J by 9 bases; unmatched bases: 13. This CDR3 region has 16 residues. Germline V gene sequence: CDR1 MNHEY, CDR2 SVGAGI. The CDR3, as DNA: TGTGCCAGCAGTTACGTAAACGGGAGGACTTTAGGTGAGCAGTTCTTC. Translation: CASSYVNGRTLGEQFF.

The CDR3 region has the DNA TGTGCCAGCGCACCACGTCGGGAGACTGAAGCTTTCTTT. Its translation: CASAPRRETEAFF. V gene TRBV2 combines with J gene TRBJ1-1; D is uncertain. Germline lookup yields CDR1 SNHLY and CDR2 FYNNEI. This CDR3 is 13 amino acids long. Deletions cut 8 bases from V and 5 bases from J, with 15 bases between.

V and J are TRBV10-3 and TRBJ2-3; 7 bases are shared with TRBD2. The CDR3 has 13 amino acids. The germline gives CDR1 ENHRY, CDR2 SYGVKD. V was pared by 10 bases and J by 2 bases, with 6 bases of the junction left unmatched. The CDR3 DNA reads as TGTGCCACCCGCGGGGGAGACACAGATACGCAGTATTTT. It encodes CATRGGDTDTQYF.

The CDR3 DNA sequence: TGTGCCAGCTCACTTAGACTAGCGGGGCAAGAGACCCAGTACTTC. Translated, it gives CASSLRLAGQETQYF. The V and J genes are TRBV18 and TRBJ2-5; 11 bases map to TRBD2. The V segment lost 4 bases and the J segment 2 bases; nucleotides outside the gene matches: 3. The germline V gene has CDR1 KGHSH and CDR2 LQKENI. The CDR3 spans 15 residues. The full variable domain, its missing parts supplied by reference TRBV18 and TRBJ2-5, is NAGVMQNPRHLVRRRGQEARLRCSPMKGHSHVYWYRQLPEEGLKFMVYLQKENIIDESGMPKERFSAEFPKEGPSILRIQQVVRGDSAAYFCASSLRLAGQETQYFGPGTRLLVL.

Written as DNA, the CDR3 is TGTGCCAGCAGCTTTACGCAACTCACAGATACGCAGTATTTT. Translating gives CASSFTQLTDTQYF. The V and J genes are TRBV11-3 and TRBJ2-3; D call uncertain. The germline V gene has CDR1 SGHNT and CDR2 YENEEA. V was trimmed by 3 bases and J by 2 bases, leaving 9 bases between them. The CDR3 runs to 14 residues.

The J gene is TRBJ1-2, the V gene TRBV6-1; 10 bases match TRBD1. V shed 6 bases and J 8 bases; nucleotides not matched to a gene: 6. Germline CDR1 reads MNHNS; CDR2 reads SASEGT. The CDR3 is 13 residues long. CDR3 in amino acids: CASRVQGQGGYTF. In DNA, the CDR3 is TGTGCCAGCAGGGTACAGGGACAGGGGGGCTACACCTTC.

The chain combines TRBV6-1 with TRBJ2-7; maybe TRBD1 (6 bases). The germline gives CDR1 MNHNS, CDR2 SASEGT. The CDR3 runs to 11 residues. V was cut by 5 bases and J by 5 bases, with 7 bases left in between. CDR3 residues: CASSQGHEQYF. Here the CDR3 DNA reads TGTGCCAGCAGTCAGGGGCACGAGCAGTACTTC.

The chain links TRBV29-1 to TRBJ2-5, with 10 bases matching TRBD1. Germline V lookup: CDR1 SQVTM, CDR2 ANQGSEA. The CDR3 spans 14 residues. Germline trimming cut 4 bases from V and 2 bases from J; bases unmatched to any gene: 4. The CDR3: CSVAGGQGQETQYF. CDR3 bases: TGCAGCGTTGCTGGGGGACAGGGGCAAGAGACCCAGTACTTC.

The CDR3 here is CASSVGQEISYNEQFF. CDR3 in DNA: TGTGCCAGCAGCGTGGGACAGGAAATCTCCTACAATGAGCAGTTCTTC. This chain connects TRBV5-4 to TRBJ2-1; 8 bases line up with TRBD1. The germline gives CDR1 SGHNT, CDR2 YYREEE (reference sequence). The V segment lost 4 bases and the J segment 0 bases; nucleotides outside the gene matches: 6. CDR3 length: 16 residues.

The chain links TRBV27 to TRBJ2-3; D gene ambiguous. From germline, CDR1 is MNHEY and CDR2 SMNVEV (reference sequence). V was pared by 4 bases and J by 4 bases, with 12 bases between. The CDR3 consists of 14 residues. As DNA, the CDR3 is TGTGCCAGCAGTTCCTTATTAGTGGCAGATACGCAGTATTTT. It codes for CASSSLLVADTQYF.